A selection of T cell receptor beta chains follows, all from one sample in a study of cytomegalovirus exposure and HLA in healthy donors. TCRdb's table, derived via immunoSEQ multiplex PCR, lists solely in-frame clones and lacks some. Among more than 150,000 clones listed, around 80% were seen once. The sample taken for sequencing was PBMCs. These receptor sequences come from a girl aged 5-17 years in good health and CMV-seropositive. CDR3s include the opening cysteine and the closing phenylalanine or tryptophan. A D gene is named only where the DNA matches it firmly. Not every row has a clone size; where given, it reads once, few, many or a size class.

>.|TRBJ2-7|.|TRBV27|14
TGTGCCAGCTCCCAAATAGGGGCGACCTACGAGCAGTACTTC
CASSQIGATYEQYF
>.|TRBJ2-1|.|TRBV10-2|11
TGCGCCAGCAGTGGGCACAATGAGCAGTTCTTC
CASSGHNEQFF
>TRBD2|TRBJ2-7|.|TRBV5-1|14
TGCGCCAGCAGCTTGGGGAGCGGGAGCTACGAGCAGTACTTC
CASSLGSGSYEQYF
>.|TRBJ2-1|.|TRBV30|14
TGTGCCTGGGGGGCCGGGAGCTCCTACAATGAGCAGTTCTTC
CAWGAGSSYNEQFF
>.|TRBJ1-5|.|TRBV11-2|17
TGTGCCAGCAGCTTCGCCCTACGTTGTAATAGCAATCAGCCCCAGCATTTT
CASSFALRCNSNQPQHF
>TRBD1|TRBJ2-5|.|TRBV5-6|16
TGTGCCAGCAGCTCAACCGGGACAGGGGGGCGAGAGACCCAGTACTTC
CASSSTGTGGRETQYF
>TRBD1|TRBJ2-3|few|TRBV6-5|14
TGTGCCAGCAGACAGGGGTTGAGCACAGATACGCAGTATTTT
CASRQGLSTDTQYF
>TRBD1|TRBJ2-7|few|TRBV5-5|15
TGTGCCAGCAGCTTGGACCGGACAGGGTGGTACGAGCAGTACTTC
CASSLDRTGWYEQYF
>TRBD2|TRBJ2-3|.|TRBV7-2|14
TGTGCCAGCAGCCCTCGACTAGCAGCGGATACGCAGTATTTT
CASSPRLAADTQYF
>.|TRBJ2-1|.|TRBV7-9|13
TGTGCCAGCAGCTATTTCGGCGGGACCCCTTGGTTCTTC
CASSYFGGTPWFF
>.|TRBJ1-1|few|TRBV6-4|12
TGTGCCAGCAGTGACAGGAGTCCGCAAGCTTTCTTT
CASSDRSPQAFF
>.|TRBJ2-3|.|TRBV11-2|15
TGTGCCAGCAGCCCTGGAGTAGTAAGGTCACATACGCAGTATTTT
CASSPGVVRSHTQYF
>TRBD2|TRBJ2-7|.|TRBV28|16
TGTGCCAGCAGTTCGTCCGGGACTAGCGGCAACTACGAGCAGTACTTC
CASSSSGTSGNYEQYF
>TRBD1|TRBJ1-2|.|TRBV29-1|12
TGCAGCGCTGGGACAGCTAACTATGGCTACACCTTC
CSAGTANYGYTF
>TRBD1|TRBJ2-5|.|TRBV19|13
TGTGCCAGTAGTATGAACAGGGGAGAGACCCAGTACTTC
CASSMNRGETQYF
>.|TRBJ2-5|once|TRBV5-1|15
TGCGCCAGCAGCGAGGGACTGAGGTACCAAGAGACCCAGTACTTC
CASSEGLRYQETQYF
>.|TRBJ1-4|.|TRBV5-6|15
TGTGCCAGCAGCTTACTCACTGCAACTAATGAAAAACTGTTTTTT
CASSLLTATNEKLFF
>TRBD2|TRBJ2-1|.|TRBV7-8|16
TGTGCCAGCAGCCCTCGGATGAGACTAGCCCGGGATGAGCAGTTCTTC
CASSPRMRLARDEQFF
>TRBD2|TRBJ2-5|.|TRBV6-5|15
TGTGCCAGCAGCCGTGGGACTAGCGGGACGAAGACCCAGTACTTC
CASSRGTSGTKTQYF
>TRBD2|TRBJ2-1|.|TRBV7-9|15
TGTGCCAGCAGCTTTAGCGGGAGAGGAGCAGATGAGCAGTTCTTC
CASSFSGRGADEQFF
>TRBD1|TRBJ1-2|.|TRBV6-6|14
TGTGCCAGCAGTTTCTTACAGGGGTCCTATGGCTACACCTTC
CASSFLQGSYGYTF
>TRBD2|TRBJ2-1|.|TRBV4-2|17
TGTGCCAGCAGCCTAAAAGCCGGGACTAGCGTTTACAATGAGCAGTTCTTC
CASSLKAGTSVYNEQFF
>.|TRBJ1-4|.|TRBV7-9|14
TGTGCCAGCAGATCACCGGCAACTAATGAAAAACTGTTTTTT
CASRSPATNEKLFF
>TRBD1|TRBJ1-4|.|TRBV6-6|16
TGTGCCAGCAGGCGGGGACAGGGAACAACTAATGAAAAACTGTTTTTT
CASRRGQGTTNEKLFF
>TRBD2|TRBJ2-1|.|TRBV5-4|14
TGTGCCACCCTAGCGGCCAGCGCCCCTAATGAGCAGTTCTTC
CATLAASAPNEQFF
>TRBD1|TRBJ2-6|.|TRBV11-2|17
TGTGCCAGCAGCTTAGATGTCAGGGGGCCTGGGGCCAACGTCCTGACTTTC
CASSLDVRGPGANVLTF